Listed below are T cell receptor beta chains from one sample, sequenced in a study of cytomegalovirus exposure and HLA in healthy donors. Repertoires were generated with immunoSEQ multiplex PCR, while TCRdb's copy carries only in-frame clones and drops some. The sample lists 150,000 to 200,000 clones, about 80% occurring once. The sample consisted of PBMCs. The source is a man in his thirties or forties in good health and CMV-seronegative. Both conserved end residues are part of each CDR3. A D gene is named only where the DNA matches it firmly. Part of the rows lack a size; the others show once, few, many or a class for expanded clones.

TRBJ2-7,once,-,TRBV6-5,TGTGCCAGCAGCTCCCTGTACGAGCAGTACTTC,CASSSLYEQYF
TRBJ2-7,once,-,TRBV5-1,TGCGCCAGCAGCTTCAGGGCAGGCTCCTACGAGCAGTACTTC,CASSFRAGSYEQYF
TRBJ2-3,-,TRBD2,TRBV5-1,TGCGCCAGCAGCCCGCGGGGGGAGGGCCCAGATACGCAGTATTTT,CASSPRGEGPDTQYF
TRBJ1-3,-,TRBD1,TRBV6-5,TGTGCCAGCAGTCTGGGACAGGCCTTACGGAACACCATATATTTT,CASSLGQALRNTIYF
TRBJ1-6,-,-,TRBV6-5,TGTGCTACCAGAGGGGGAAATTCACCCCTCCACTTT,CATRGGNSPLHF
TRBJ2-2,-,TRBD1,TRBV10-3,TGTGCCATCAGCGGACAGGGGGGGGAGCTGTTTTTT,CAISGQGGELFF
TRBJ1-5,once,-,TRBV7-9,TGTGCCAGCAGCCGATTAGGGGGTAGCAATCAGCCCCAGCATTTT,CASSRLGGSNQPQHF
TRBJ2-7,few,TRBD1,TRBV7-9,TGTGCCAGCAGCTCGACAGGGCCCTTATCCTACGAGCAGTACTTC,CASSSTGPLSYEQYF
TRBJ2-7,-,-,TRBV30,TGTGCCTGGAGTGTTGGGGGGGAGCAGTACTTC,CAWSVGGEQYF
TRBJ1-3,-,-,TRBV2,TGTGCCAGCAGTCAGTCGGGAATCCCGCTGACCTCTGGAAACACCATATATTTT,CASSQSGIPLTSGNTIYF
TRBJ2-2,-,TRBD1,TRBV19,TGTGCCAGTAACCTGGGACAGGATAACACCGGGGAGCTGTTTTTT,CASNLGQDNTGELFF
TRBJ2-4,few,TRBD2,TRBV5-6,TGTGCCAGCAACCCATCGCAAGCGGGAGCCTCCCTAGCCAAAAACATTCAGTACTTC,CASNPSQAGASLAKNIQYF
TRBJ2-1,-,TRBD2,TRBV7-7,TGTGCTAGCAGCTTAGCCGGGACTAGCGGGAGGTTTCCCCATGAGCAGTTCTTC,CASSLAGTSGRFPHEQFF
TRBJ1-2,-,-,TRBV15,TGTGCCACCAGCAGAGATCAGGTAGCTAACTATGGCTACACCTTC,CATSRDQVANYGYTF
TRBJ1-2,-,TRBD1,TRBV6-6,TGTGCCAGCAGTTACTCTTCGAGGACAGGGAATGGCTACACCTTC,CASSYSSRTGNGYTF
TRBJ2-3,-,-,TRBV9,TGTGCCAGCAGCGTAGCGGGCGGGTCTAGCACAGATACGCAGTATTTT,CASSVAGGSSTDTQYF
TRBJ2-2,-,TRBD1,TRBV7-8,TGTGCCAGCAGCCCCGGACAGGGTGCGAACACCGGGGAGCTGTTTTTT,CASSPGQGANTGELFF
TRBJ2-3,-,TRBD2,TRBV9,TGTGCCAGCAGCGGCCCAGGTGGGAGGGCCGGAGATACGCAGTATTTT,CASSGPGGRAGDTQYF
TRBJ2-1,few,TRBD1,TRBV5-6,TGTGCCAGCAGCTCGACAGGGGAAATCTACAATGAGCAGTTCTTC,CASSSTGEIYNEQFF
TRBJ2-7,-,TRBD1,TRBV4-1,TGCGCCAGCAGCCTAAGACAGGGTGGGTACGAGCAGTACTTC,CASSLRQGGYEQYF
TRBJ1-3,-,TRBD1,TRBV5-8,TGTGCCAGCAGCTTGGGGACAGGTCCTCGCATCTCTGGAAACACCATATATTTT,CASSLGTGPRISGNTIYF
TRBJ2-7,few,-,TRBV7-3,TGTGCCAGCAGCTTAATGGGAGGGGGTACCTACGAGCAGTACTTC,CASSLMGGGTYEQYF
TRBJ2-2,-,-,TRBV7-3,TGTGCCAGCAGCTTAAAGCCAACAGACACCGGGGAGCTGTTTTTT,CASSLKPTDTGELFF
TRBJ1-5,-,-,TRBV15,TGTGCCACCAGCCCGGACAGTAACAGCAATCAGCCCCAGCATTTT,CATSPDSNSNQPQHF
TRBJ1-5,-,-,TRBV28,TGTGCCAGCAGTTTAACGGCGGGGTTGAGCAATCAGCCCCAGCATTTT,CASSLTAGLSNQPQHF
TRBJ2-2,-,-,TRBV11-3,TGTGCCAGCAGCCCCCGGACCGGGACATTGAACACCGGGGAGCTGTTTTTT,CASSPRTGTLNTGELFF
TRBJ2-7,-,-,TRBV6-5,TGTGCCAGCAGCGGGACAAGGGCCTACGAGCAGTACTTC,CASSGTRAYEQYF
TRBJ2-2,-,-,TRBV11-2,TGTGCCAGCAGCTCAATGACTAGACGAGAGCTGTTTTTT,CASSSMTRRELFF
TRBJ2-3,-,TRBD2,TRBV11-2,TGTGCCAGCAGCGGAGATAGCGGGGGGAGCACAGATACGCAGTATTTT,CASSGDSGGSTDTQYF
TRBJ1-2,once,TRBD1,TRBV9,TGTGCCAGCAGCTTGACAGGGGGCAACTATGGCTACACCTTC,CASSLTGGNYGYTF
TRBJ2-7,-,TRBD2,TRBV5-1,TGCGCCAGCAGCCTCGGGGGGGGACCGACCTACGAGCAGTACTTC,CASSLGGGPTYEQYF
TRBJ1-1,once,TRBD1,TRBV25-1,TGTGCCAGCAGTGAGCAGGGGGCGAACACTGAAGCTTTCTTT,CASSEQGANTEAFF
TRBJ2-5,once,-,TRBV13,TGTGCCAGCAGCCGTAGCTCACAAGAGACCCAGTACTTC,CASSRSSQETQYF
TRBJ2-7,-,TRBD1,TRBV10-1,TGCGCCAGCAGTGAGTCCGGGACAGAACCCTACGAGCAGTACTTC,CASSESGTEPYEQYF
TRBJ2-2,-,-,TRBV7-2,TGTGCCAGCAAAGGGGGAGGGCCTCCCGGGGAGCTGTTTTTT,CASKGGGPPGELFF
TRBJ2-3,-,TRBD1,TRBV4-1,TGCGCCAGCAGCCCACGTCAGGGGGCTCCAGATACGCAGTATTTT,CASSPRQGAPDTQYF
TRBJ2-2,-,-,TRBV15,TGTGCCACCAGCAGAGGCCGCGCGGAGATAACCGGGGAGCTGTTTTTT,CATSRGRAEITGELFF
TRBJ1-5,-,-,TRBV6-5,TGTGCCAGCAGTCGTAAGACAGGCGTAAGGGAGCCCCAGCATTTT,CASSRKTGVREPQHF
TRBJ2-1,-,TRBD2,TRBV30,TGTGCCTGGAGGACTAGCGGGAGCTACAATGAGCAGTTCTTC,CAWRTSGSYNEQFF
TRBJ2-5,once,TRBD2,TRBV18,TGTGCCAGCTCCCAAACCCTTCTTACGGGGGGAGCGCAAGAGACCCAGTACTTC,CASSQTLLTGGAQETQYF
TRBJ1-5,-,-,TRBV29-1,TGCAGCGCATCCCGGGGAGGCAGAGATCAGCCCCAGCATTTT,CSASRGGRDQPQHF
TRBJ2-1,-,-,TRBV4-2,TGTGCCAGCAGCCGATACGGGACTTCCTCCTACAATGAGCAGTTCTTC,CASSRYGTSSYNEQFF
TRBJ2-5,-,TRBD2,TRBV27,TGTGCCAGCAGTCCCGGACTAGCGGGAGAATTGGGTCGAGTAGAGACCCAGTACTTC,CASSPGLAGELGRVETQYF
TRBJ1-5,-,-,TRBV6-8,TGTGCCAGCAGTCCCGGGCCCCAGCATTTT,CASSPGPQHF
TRBJ2-1,-,TRBD2,TRBV10-1,TGCGCCAGGGGACTAGCGGGGGGGCTCGACAATGAGCAGTTCTTC,CARGLAGGLDNEQFF
TRBJ2-5,-,TRBD2,TRBV7-2,TGTGCCAGCAGCGCCCGACTAGCGGGAGACCTCGAGACCCAGTACTTC,CASSARLAGDLETQYF
TRBJ2-5,-,TRBD1,TRBV6-5,TGTGCCAGCAGAGGACAGGGTTTGGGGCTGTACTTC,CASRGQGLGLYF
TRBJ2-2,-,-,TRBV5-6,TGTGCCAGCAGCTTGTATACTTCGTCCGGGGAGCTGTTTTTT,CASSLYTSSGELFF
TRBJ1-5,-,-,TRBV7-2,TGTGCCAGCAGCTTAGGGCAGGGCAATCAGCCCCAGCATTTT,CASSLGQGNQPQHF
TRBJ1-1,-,-,TRBV29-1,TGCAGCGGGGGGGGGCCTACCACCACTGAAGCTCTCTTT,CSGGGPTTTEALF
TRBJ1-5,-,TRBD1,TRBV6-1,TGTGCCAGCCTAAAGACAGGGTTTGATCAGCCCCAGCATTTT,CASLKTGFDQPQHF
TRBJ1-2,few,-,TRBV18,TGTGCCAGCTCACCATCAGTTGGTGTTTACTATGGCTACACCTTC,CASSPSVGVYYGYTF